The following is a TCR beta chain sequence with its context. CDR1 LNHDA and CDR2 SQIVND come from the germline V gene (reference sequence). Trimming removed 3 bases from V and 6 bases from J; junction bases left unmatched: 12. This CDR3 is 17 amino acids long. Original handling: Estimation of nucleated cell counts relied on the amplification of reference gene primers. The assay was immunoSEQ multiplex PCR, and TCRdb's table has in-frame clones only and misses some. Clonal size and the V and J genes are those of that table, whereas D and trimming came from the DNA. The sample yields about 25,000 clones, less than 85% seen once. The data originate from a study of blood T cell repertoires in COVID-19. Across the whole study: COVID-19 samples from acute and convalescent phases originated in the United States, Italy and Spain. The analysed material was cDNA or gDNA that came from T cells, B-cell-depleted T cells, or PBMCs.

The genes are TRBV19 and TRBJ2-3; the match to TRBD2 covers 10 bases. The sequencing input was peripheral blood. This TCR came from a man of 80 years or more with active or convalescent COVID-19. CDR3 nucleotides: TGTGCCAGTAGTATTTGGCCCCCTAGCGGGAGAGGTGATACGCAGTATTTT. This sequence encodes CASSIWPPSGRGDTQYF.